The 4 T cell receptor beta chains given below trace back to one sample, sequenced in a study of graft-versus-host responses after intestinal transplantation. Repertoires were generated with immunoSEQ multiplex PCR, while TCRdb's copy carries only in-frame clones and drops some. Among some 26,000 clones listed, 94% were seen once. This specimen consisted of PBMCs, obtained 156 days after intestinal transplant. The receptors come from a human patient who received an intestinal transplant, so some T cells may come from the graft donor.

This sequence joins TRBV7-9 and TRBJ2-1; unclear D gene. The CDR3 has 12 amino acids. The V end lost 7 bases, the J end lost 8 bases, and 12 bases lay between the germline ends. Germline V gives CDR1 SEHNR, CDR2 FQNEAQ (reference sequence). The CDR3 loop is CASNRVGDEQFF. CDR3 coding DNA: TGTGCCAGCAACCGCGTGGGCGATGAGCAGTTCTTC.

This clone appeared a single time. The CDR3 loop reads CASSRDRDGEPQHF. CDR3 nucleotides: TGTGCCAGCTCACGGGACAGGGACGGGGAGCCCCAGCATTTT. The genes are TRBV18 and TRBJ1-5; 9 nucleotides line up with TRBD1. Germline-derived CDR1 and CDR2 are KGHSH and LQKENI. The CDR3 runs 14 residues. With 4 bases clipped from V and 8 bases from J, the junction kept 6 bases outside the gene matches.

This chain uses TRBV19 with TRBJ2-1; a possible D gene is TRBD2 (6 bases). CDR1 and CDR2 (germline): LNHDA, SQIVND (reference sequence). The CDR3 runs to 16 residues. The V end lost 5 bases, the J end lost 3 bases, and 17 bases lay between the germline ends. In DNA, the CDR3 is TGTGCCAGTAGTGCCGGGGGTGGTCGTTACTACAATGAGCAGTTCTTC. Its protein product is CASSAGGGRYYNEQFF.

The chain is built from TRBV5-5 and TRBJ2-2, with D maybe TRBD2 (7 bases). Germline CDR1 is SGHKS and CDR2 is YYEKEE (reference sequence). V lost 5 bases and J 6 bases, leaving 17 bases between the germline ends. The CDR3 has 15 amino acids. Here the CDR3 DNA reads TGTGCCAGCAGACAGGGAGGGTTCGAGGCCGGGGAGCTGTTTTTT. Encoded protein: CASRQGGFEAGELFF.